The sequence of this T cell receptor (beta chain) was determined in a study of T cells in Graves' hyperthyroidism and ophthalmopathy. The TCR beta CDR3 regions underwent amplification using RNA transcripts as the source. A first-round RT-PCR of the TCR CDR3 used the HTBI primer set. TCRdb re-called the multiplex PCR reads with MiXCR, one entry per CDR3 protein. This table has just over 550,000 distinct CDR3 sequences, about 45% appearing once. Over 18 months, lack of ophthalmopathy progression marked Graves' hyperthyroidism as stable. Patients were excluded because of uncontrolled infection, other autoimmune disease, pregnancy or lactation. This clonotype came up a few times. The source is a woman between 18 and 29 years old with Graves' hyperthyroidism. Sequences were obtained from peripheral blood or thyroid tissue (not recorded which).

As DNA, the CDR3 is TGCAGTGCTAATGACAGGGAGGGCAGTGAAAAACTGTTTTTT. Encoded protein: CSANDREGSEKLFF. This chain connects TRBV20-1 to TRBJ1-4; 7 nucleotides line up with TRBD1. CDR3 length: 14 residues. Germline CDR1 reads DFQATT; CDR2 reads SNEGSKA (reference sequence). V trimming: 4 bases; J trimming: 7 bases; junction bases outside the gene matches: 9.